The table lists the clone carrying this T cell receptor (beta chain) with a few counts. A sample-barcoded 5' primer and a J-beta primer mix were used in a second PCR of roughly 7 to 12 cycles. Every molecule of cDNA carried a tag from a template-switch adaptor with 12 random nucleotides. TCRdb recomputed calls from the 5' RACE reads with MiXCR, one row per CDR3 protein. The sample includes some 920,000 distinct CDR3 sequences, just over 50% of them seen just once. This record belongs to a study of blood T cells in healthy people across ages. The sequenced sample consisted of blood. The source of this sequence is a woman aged 55-69 years in good health.

The CDR3 loop reads CASRTTRAGGWEQYF. CDR3 nucleotide sequence: TGTGCCAGCAGGACGACTAGGGCGGGAGGTTGGGAGCAGTACTTC. The rearrangement links TRBV2 to TRBJ2-5; 8 nucleotides line up with TRBD2. Germline-derived CDR1 and CDR2 are SNHLY and FYNNEI. Trimming took 6 bases from V and 11 from J; bases not matched to a gene: 17. The CDR3 runs to 15 residues. The complete variable domain, with remaining parts taken from reference TRBV2 and TRBJ2-5, reads EPEVTQTPSHQVTQMGQEVILRCVPISNHLYFYWYRQILGQKVEFLVSFYNNEISEKSEIFDDQFSVERPDGSNFTLKIRSTKLEDSAMYFCASRTTRAGGWEQYFGPGTRLLVL.